This TCR beta chain was identified during a study of control samples from healthy donors and cancer patients. Trimming pared 7 bases from V and 5 bases from J, leaving 17 bases between. CDR1 and CDR2 from the germline V gene are SNHLY and FYNNEI. The CDR3 length is 14 residues. The assay was immunoSEQ multiplex PCR, and TCRdb's table has in-frame clones only and misses some. This table holds 130,000 or so clones, 87% found once. This TCR was recovered from a man aged 40-49 years in good health. Input material: blood. J is TRBJ1-1 and V is TRBV2, with a weak D call TRBD1 (6 bases). The CDR3 coding sequence is TGTGCCAGCACTTTCAACAGGGTGGGGACTGAAGCTTTCTTT. Amino acid sequence: CASTFNRVGTEAFF.